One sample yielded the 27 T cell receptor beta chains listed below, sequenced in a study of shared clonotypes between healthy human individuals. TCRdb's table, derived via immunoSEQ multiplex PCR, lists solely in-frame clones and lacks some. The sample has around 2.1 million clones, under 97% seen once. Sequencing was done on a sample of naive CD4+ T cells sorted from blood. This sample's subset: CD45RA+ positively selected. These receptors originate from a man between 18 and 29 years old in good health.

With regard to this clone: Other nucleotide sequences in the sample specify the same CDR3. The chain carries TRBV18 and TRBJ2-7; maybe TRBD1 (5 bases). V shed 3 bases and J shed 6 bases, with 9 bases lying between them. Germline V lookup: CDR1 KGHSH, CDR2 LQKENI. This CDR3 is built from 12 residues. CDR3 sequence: CASSPPQGEQYF. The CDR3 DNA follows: TGTGCCAGCTCACCCCCGCAGGGCGAGCAGTACTTC.

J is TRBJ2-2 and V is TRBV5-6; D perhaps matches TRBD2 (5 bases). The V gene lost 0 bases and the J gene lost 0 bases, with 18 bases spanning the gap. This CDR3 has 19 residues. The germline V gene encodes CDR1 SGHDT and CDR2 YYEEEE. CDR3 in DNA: TGTGCCAGCAGCTTGGGCCCTTACGGGGTGTCCGCGAACACCGGGGAGCTGTTTTTT. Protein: CASSLGPYGVSANTGELFF. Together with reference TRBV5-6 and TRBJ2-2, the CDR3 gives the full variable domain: DAGVTQSPTHLIKTRGQQVTLRCSPKSGHDTVSWYQQALGQGPQFIFQYYEEEERQRGNFPDRFSGHQFPNYSSELNVNALLLGDSALYLCASSLGPYGVSANTGELFFGEGSRLTVL.

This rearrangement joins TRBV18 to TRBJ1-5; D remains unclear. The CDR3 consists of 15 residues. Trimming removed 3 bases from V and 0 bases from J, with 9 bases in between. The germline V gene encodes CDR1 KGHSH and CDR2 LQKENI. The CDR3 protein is CASSPDQNSNQPQHF. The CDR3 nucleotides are TGTGCCAGCTCACCGGATCAGAATAGCAATCAGCCCCAGCATTTT.

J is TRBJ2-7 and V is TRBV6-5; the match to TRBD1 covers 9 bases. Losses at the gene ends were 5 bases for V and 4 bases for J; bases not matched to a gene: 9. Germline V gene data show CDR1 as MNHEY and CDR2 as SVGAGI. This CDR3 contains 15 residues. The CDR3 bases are TGTGCCAGCAGTCTCACCGGGACAGGGATTTACGAGCAGTACTTC. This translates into CASSLTGTGIYEQYF.

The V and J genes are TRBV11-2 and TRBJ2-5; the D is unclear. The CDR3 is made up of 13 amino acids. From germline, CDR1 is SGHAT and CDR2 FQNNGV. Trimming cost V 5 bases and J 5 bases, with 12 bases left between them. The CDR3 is CASSLGPTETQYF. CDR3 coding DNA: TGTGCCAGCAGCCTCGGACCCACGGAGACCCAGTACTTC.

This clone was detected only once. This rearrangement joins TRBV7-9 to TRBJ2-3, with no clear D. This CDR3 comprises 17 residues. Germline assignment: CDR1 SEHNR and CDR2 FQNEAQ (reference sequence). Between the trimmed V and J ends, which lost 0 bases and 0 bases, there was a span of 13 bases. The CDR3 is CASSLAGQPLSTDTQYF. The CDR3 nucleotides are TGTGCCAGCAGCTTAGCTGGGCAACCACTTAGCACAGATACGCAGTATTTT.

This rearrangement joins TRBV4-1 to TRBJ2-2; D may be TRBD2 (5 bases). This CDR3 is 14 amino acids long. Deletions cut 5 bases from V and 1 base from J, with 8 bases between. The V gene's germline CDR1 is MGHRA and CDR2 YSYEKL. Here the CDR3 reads CASSIAGNTGELFF. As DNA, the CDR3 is TGCGCCAGCAGCATCGCGGGGAACACCGGGGAGCTGTTTTTT.

In DNA, the CDR3 is TGTGCCAGCAGCTCGGGACGGAACACAGATACGCAGTATTTT. Its translation is CASSSGRNTDTQYF. The rearrangement links TRBV7-9 to TRBJ2-3; the D call may be TRBD1 or TRBD2 (5 bases each). Trimming took 4 bases from V and 2 from J, leaving 10 bases between them. The CDR3 is made up of 14 amino acids. Germline V gene sequence: CDR1 SEHNR, CDR2 FQNEAQ (reference sequence).

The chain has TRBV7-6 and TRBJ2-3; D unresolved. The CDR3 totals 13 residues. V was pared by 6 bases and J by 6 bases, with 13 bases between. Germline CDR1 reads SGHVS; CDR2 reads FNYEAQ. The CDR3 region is CASSQLIADTQYF. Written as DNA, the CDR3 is TGTGCCAGCAGTCAACTAATCGCGGATACGCAGTATTTT.

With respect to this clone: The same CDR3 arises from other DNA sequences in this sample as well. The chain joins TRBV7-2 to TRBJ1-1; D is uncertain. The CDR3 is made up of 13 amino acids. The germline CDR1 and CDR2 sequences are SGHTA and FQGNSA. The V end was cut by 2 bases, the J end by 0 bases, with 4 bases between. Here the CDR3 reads CASSLRMNTEAFF. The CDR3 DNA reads TGTGCCAGCAGCTTACGTATGAACACTGAAGCTTTCTTT.

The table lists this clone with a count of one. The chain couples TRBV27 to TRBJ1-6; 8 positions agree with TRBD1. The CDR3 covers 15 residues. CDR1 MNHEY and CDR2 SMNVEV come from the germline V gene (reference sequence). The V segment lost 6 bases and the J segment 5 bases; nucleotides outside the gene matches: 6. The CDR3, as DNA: TGTGCCAGCAGATCACAGGGGGGGAATAATTCACCCCTCCACTTT. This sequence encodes CASRSQGGNNSPLHF.

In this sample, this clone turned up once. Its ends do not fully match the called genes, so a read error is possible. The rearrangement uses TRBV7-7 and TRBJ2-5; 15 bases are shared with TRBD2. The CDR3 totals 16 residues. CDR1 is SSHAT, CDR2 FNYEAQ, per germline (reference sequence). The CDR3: CASSRGLAGGEETQYF. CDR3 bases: TGTGCTAGCAGCCGTGGACTAGCGGGGGGGGAAGAGACCCAGTACTTC.

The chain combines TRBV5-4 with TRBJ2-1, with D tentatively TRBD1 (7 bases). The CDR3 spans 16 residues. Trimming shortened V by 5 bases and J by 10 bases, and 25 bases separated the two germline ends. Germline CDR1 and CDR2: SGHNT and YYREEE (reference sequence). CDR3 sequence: CASRVQGTETSGEQFF. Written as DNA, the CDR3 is TGTGCCAGCAGGGTTCAAGGGACAGAGACTAGTGGGGAGCAGTTCTTC. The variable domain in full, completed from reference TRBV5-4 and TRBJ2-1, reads ETGVTQSPTHLIKTRGQQVTLRCSSQSGHNTVSWYQQALGQGPQFIFQYYREEENGRGNFPPRFSGLQFPNYSSELNVNALELDDSALYLCASRVQGTETSGEQFFGPGTRLTVL.

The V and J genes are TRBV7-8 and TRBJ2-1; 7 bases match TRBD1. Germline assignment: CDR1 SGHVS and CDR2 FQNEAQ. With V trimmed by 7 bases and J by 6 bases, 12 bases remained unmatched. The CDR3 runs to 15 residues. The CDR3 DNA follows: TGTGCCAGCAAAATCGACAGGGCTACCATCAATGAGCAGTTCTTC. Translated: CASKIDRATINEQFF.

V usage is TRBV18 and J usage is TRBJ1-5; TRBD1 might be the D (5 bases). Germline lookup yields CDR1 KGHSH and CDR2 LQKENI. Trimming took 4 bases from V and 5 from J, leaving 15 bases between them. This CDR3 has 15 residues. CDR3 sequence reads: CASSRTGTIDQPQHF. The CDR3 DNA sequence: TGTGCCAGCTCACGCACCGGGACGATAGATCAGCCCCAGCATTTT.

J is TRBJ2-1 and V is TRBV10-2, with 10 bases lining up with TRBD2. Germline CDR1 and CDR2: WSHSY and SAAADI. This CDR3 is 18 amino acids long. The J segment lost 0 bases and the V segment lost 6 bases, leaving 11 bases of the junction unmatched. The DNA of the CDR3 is TGCGCCAGCAGCGGACTAGCGGAAAGTGTTAGCTCCTACAATGAGCAGTTCTTC. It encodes CASSGLAESVSSYNEQFF.

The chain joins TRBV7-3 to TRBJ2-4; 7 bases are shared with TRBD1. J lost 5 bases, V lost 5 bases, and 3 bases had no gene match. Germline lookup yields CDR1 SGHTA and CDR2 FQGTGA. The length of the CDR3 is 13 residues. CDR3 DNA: TGTGCCAGCAGCCTTGACAGGGAAAACATTCAGTACTTC. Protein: CASSLDRENIQYF.

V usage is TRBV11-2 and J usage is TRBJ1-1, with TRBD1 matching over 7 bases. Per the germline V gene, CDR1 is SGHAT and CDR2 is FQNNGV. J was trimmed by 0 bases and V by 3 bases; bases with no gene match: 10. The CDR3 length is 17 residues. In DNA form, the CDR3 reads TGTGCCAGCAGCTTCCAGAAGACAGGGACCATGAACACTGAAGCTTTCTTT. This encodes CASSFQKTGTMNTEAFF. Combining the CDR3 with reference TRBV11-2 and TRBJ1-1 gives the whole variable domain EAGVAQSPRYKIIEKRQSVAFWCNPISGHATLYWYQQILGQGPKLLIQFQNNGVVDDSQLPKDRFSAERLKGVDSTLKIQPAKLEDSAVYLCASSFQKTGTMNTEAFFGQGTRLTVV.

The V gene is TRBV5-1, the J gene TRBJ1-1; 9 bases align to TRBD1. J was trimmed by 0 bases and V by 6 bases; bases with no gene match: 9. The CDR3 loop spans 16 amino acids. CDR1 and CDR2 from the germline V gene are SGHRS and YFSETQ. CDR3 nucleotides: TGCGCCAGCAACTGGGGGGACAGGGCTATGAACACTGAAGCTTTCTTT. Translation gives CASNWGDRAMNTEAFF.

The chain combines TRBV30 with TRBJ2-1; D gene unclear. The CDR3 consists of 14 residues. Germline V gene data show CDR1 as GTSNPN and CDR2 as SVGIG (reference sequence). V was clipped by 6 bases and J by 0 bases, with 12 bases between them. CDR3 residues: CACRLGGSYNEQFF. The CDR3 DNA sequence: TGTGCCTGCCGTCTAGGCGGCTCCTACAATGAGCAGTTCTTC.

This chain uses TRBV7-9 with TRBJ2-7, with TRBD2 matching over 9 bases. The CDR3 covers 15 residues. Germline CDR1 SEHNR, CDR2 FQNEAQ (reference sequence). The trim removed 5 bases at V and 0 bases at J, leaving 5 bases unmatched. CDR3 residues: CASSPTSGPSYEQYF. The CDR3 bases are TGTGCCAGCAGCCCAACTAGCGGGCCCTCCTACGAGCAGTACTTC.

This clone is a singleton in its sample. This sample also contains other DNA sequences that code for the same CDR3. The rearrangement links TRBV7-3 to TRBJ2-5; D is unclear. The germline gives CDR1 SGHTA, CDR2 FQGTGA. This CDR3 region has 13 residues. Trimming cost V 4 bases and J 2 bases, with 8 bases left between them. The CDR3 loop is CASSSGWQETQYF. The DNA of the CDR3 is TGTGCCAGCAGCTCTGGATGGCAAGAGACCCAGTACTTC.

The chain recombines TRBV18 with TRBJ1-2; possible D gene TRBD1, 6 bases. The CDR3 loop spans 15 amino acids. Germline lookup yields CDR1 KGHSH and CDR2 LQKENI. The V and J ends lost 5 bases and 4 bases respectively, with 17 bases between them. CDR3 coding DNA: TGTGCCAGCTCATCGACGACGGGAGGGGGCTATGGCTACACCTTC. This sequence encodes CASSSTTGGGYGYTF.

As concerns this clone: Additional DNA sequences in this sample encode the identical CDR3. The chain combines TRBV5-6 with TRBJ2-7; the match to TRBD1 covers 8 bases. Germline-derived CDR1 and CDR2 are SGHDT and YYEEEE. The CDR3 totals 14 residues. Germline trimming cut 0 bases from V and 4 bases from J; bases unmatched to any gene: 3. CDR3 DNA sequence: TGTGCCAGCAGCTTGGGCAGGGGGCGTTACGAGCAGTACTTC. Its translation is CASSLGRGRYEQYF. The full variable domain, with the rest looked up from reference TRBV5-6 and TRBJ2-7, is DAGVTQSPTHLIKTRGQQVTLRCSPKSGHDTVSWYQQALGQGPQFIFQYYEEEERQRGNFPDRFSGHQFPNYSSELNVNALLLGDSALYLCASSLGRGRYEQYFGPGTRLTVT.

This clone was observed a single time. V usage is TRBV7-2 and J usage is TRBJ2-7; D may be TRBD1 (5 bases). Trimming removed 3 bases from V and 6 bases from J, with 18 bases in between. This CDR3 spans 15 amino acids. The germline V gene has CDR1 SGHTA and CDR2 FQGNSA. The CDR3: CASSFGAVLRGEQYF. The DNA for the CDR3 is TGTGCCAGCAGCTTTGGGGCAGTCCTTCGCGGCGAGCAGTACTTC.

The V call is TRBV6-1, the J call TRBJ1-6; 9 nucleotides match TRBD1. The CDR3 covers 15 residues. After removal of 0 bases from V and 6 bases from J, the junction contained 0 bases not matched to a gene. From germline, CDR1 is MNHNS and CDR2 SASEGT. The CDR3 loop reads CASSEAGQGNSPLHF. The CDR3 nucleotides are TGTGCCAGCAGTGAAGCGGGACAGGGTAATTCACCCCTCCACTTT.

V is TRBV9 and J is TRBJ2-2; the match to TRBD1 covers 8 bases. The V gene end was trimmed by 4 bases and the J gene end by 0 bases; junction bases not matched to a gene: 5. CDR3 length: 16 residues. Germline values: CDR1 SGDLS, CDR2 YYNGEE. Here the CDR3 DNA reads TGTGCCAGCAGCTTCCCGGACAGGGCGAACACCGGGGAGCTGTTTTTT. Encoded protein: CASSFPDRANTGELFF.